One and the same sample provided the 5 T cell receptor beta chains below, sequenced in a study of shared clonotypes between healthy human individuals (dated by TCRdb to between 2020 and 2021). CD8 naive samples were obtained by positive selection for CCR7 among CD45RO-negative cells, yielding a CD45RA+CCR7+ population from which TemRA cells were excluded. The library was generated by the immunoSEQ multiplex PCR assay. TCRdb holds this immuneACCESS table with in-frame rearrangements only. Some clones are missing; in checked studies, unresolved V genes explain under half, and the rest has no known cause. Present in this sample are millions of clones, about 95% of which were seen just once. Around 1.1% of the sample goes to the ten largest clones. Specimen: naive CD8+ T cells sorted from blood. The sample's cell subset or site label, in plain terms: CD45RA+CCR7+. Receptor source: a man between 18 and 29 years old in good health.

This chain uses TRBV27 with TRBJ1-5, with D unclear. This CDR3 region has 13 residues. In germline, CDR1 is MNHEY, CDR2 SMNVEV (reference sequence). Trimming left V 6 bases short and J 5 bases short, with 11 bases between. CDR3 residues: CASSLQRDQPQHF. The CDR3 DNA sequence: TGTGCCAGCAGCCTACAACGGGATCAGCCCCAGCATTTT.

This sequence joins TRBV27 and TRBJ2-7, with D possibly matching TRBD2 (6 bases). This CDR3 has 11 residues. Germline V gene data show CDR1 as MNHEY and CDR2 as SMNVEV (reference sequence). V was cut by 9 bases and J by 4 bases, with 10 bases left in between. The CDR3 DNA follows: TGTGCCAGAGGGACTCCGTACGAGCAGTACTTC. Its translation: CARGTPYEQYF.

The rearrangement joins TRBV28 to TRBJ1-4; D remains unclear. Trimming removed 6 bases from V and 4 bases from J, with 15 bases in between. The CDR3 is 15 residues long. CDR1 is MDHEN and CDR2 is SYDVKM in the germline V gene. The CDR3 nucleotides are TGTGCCAGCAGCGCCCTTGGCCACCTTAATGAAAAACTGTTTTTT. This encodes CASSALGHLNEKLFF.

The chain is built from TRBV5-4 and TRBJ2-1; 10 positions match TRBD2. Germline trimming cut 3 bases from V and 9 bases from J; bases unmatched to any gene: 15. Per the germline V gene, CDR1 is SGHNT and CDR2 is YYREEE (reference sequence). The CDR3 extends over 17 amino acids. The CDR3 DNA sequence: TGTGCCAGCAGCTCCCCCGGGGCTAGCGGGAGTTTTGGTGAGCAGTTCTTC. It codes for CASSSPGASGSFGEQFF.

This chain uses TRBV7-9 with TRBJ2-4; 11 nucleotides line up with TRBD1. Germline V lookup: CDR1 SEHNR, CDR2 FQNEAQ (reference sequence). The CDR3 is 16 residues long. After removal of 7 bases from V and 2 bases from J, the junction contained 7 bases not matched to a gene. The CDR3 sequence: CASTSGQGGPKNIQYF. The CDR3 nucleotides read TGTGCCAGCACCTCGGGACAGGGGGGACCCAAAAACATTCAGTACTTC.